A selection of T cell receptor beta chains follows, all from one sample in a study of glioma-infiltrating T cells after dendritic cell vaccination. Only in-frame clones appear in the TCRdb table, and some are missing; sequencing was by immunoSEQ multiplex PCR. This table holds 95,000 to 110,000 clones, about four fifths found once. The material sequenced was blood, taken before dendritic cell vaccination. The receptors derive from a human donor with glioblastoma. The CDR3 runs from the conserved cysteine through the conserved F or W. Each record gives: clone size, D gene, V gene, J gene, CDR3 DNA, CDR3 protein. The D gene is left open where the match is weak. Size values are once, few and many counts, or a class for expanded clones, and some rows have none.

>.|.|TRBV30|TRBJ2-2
TGTGCCTGGAGTGTATACTTCCACACCGGGGAGCTGTTTTTT
CAWSVYFHTGELFF
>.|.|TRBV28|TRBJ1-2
TGTGCCAGCAGTTCCATACGGACAGATAAGGGGTATGGCTACACCTTC
CASSSIRTDKGYGYTF
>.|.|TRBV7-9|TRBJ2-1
TGTGCCAGCAGACAAGATTGGGCCAGGGGTCCCAATGAGCAGTTCTTC
CASRQDWARGPNEQFF
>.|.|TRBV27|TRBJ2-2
TGTGCCAGCAGTTTCCAGAGGGTGACCGGGGAGCTGTTTTTT
CASSFQRVTGELFF
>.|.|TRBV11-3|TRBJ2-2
TGTGCCAGCAGCTTAAGTCAGACCGGGGAGCTGTTTTTT
CASSLSQTGELFF
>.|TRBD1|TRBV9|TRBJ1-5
TGTGCCAGCAGCGTAGGGACAGGGGGCCTCAATCAGCCCCAGCATTTT
CASSVGTGGLNQPQHF
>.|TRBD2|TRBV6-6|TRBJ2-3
TGTGCCAGCAGCACTAGCGGGGGGGTCACAGATACGCAGTATTTT
CASSTSGGVTDTQYF
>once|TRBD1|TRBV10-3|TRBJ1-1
TGTGCCATCAGTGGCCGGACAGGGGGCTCTGAAGCTTTCTTT
CAISGRTGGSEAFF
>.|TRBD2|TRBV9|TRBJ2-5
TGTGCCAGCAGCGTAGGGACTAGCGGGGGGGCAAGGGAGACCCAGTACTTC
CASSVGTSGGARETQYF
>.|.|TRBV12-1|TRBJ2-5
TGTGCCAGCAGCTTGGGTAGCGGGGGGGCCGAGAGTGAAGAGACCCAGTACTTC
CASSLGSGGAESEETQYF
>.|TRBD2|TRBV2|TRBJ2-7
TGTGCCAGCAGTGAGCGCGGGGGGGCAACCTACGAGCAGTACTTC
CASSERGGATYEQYF
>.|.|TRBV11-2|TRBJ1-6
TGTGCCAGCAGCCCGTGGCATGGGAGGGGGATACGAAATTCACCCCTCCACTTT
CASSPWHGRGIRNSPLHF
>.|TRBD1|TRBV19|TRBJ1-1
TGTGCCAGTAGTATAGATGGGAACAGGGGGCGATTAGCTTTCTTT
CASSIDGNRGRLAFF
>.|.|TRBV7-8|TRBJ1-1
TGTGCCAGCAGCGTAGTGCGGGGGTCTGAAGCTTTCTTT
CASSVVRGSEAFF
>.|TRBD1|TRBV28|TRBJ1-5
TGTGCCAGCAAGGGGGCCAATCAGCCCCAGCATTTT
CASKGANQPQHF
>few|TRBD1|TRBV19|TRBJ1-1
TGTGCCAGTAGTAAGGGACAGGGGGAGGCTGAAGCTTTCTTT
CASSKGQGEAEAFF
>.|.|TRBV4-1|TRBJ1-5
TGCGCCAGCAGCCAGCAGGGGTTTTACAATCAGCCCCAGCATTTT
CASSQQGFYNQPQHF
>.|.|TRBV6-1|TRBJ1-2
TGTGCCAGCAGTGAAGAAATGGGGGCGGGTGGCTACACCTTC
CASSEEMGAGGYTF
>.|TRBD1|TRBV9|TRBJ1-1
TGTGCCAGCAGCGTAGGGCAGGGGGCTGCCGATGCTGAAGCTTTCTTT
CASSVGQGAADAEAFF
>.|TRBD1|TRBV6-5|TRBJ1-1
TGTGCCAGCAGGCGACAGGGCGGCACTGAAGCTTTCTTT
CASRRQGGTEAFF
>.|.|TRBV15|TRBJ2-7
TGTGCCACCAGCAGAGAGCTATGGGTGGACAGTCAAGACTACGAGCAGTACTTC
CATSRELWVDSQDYEQYF
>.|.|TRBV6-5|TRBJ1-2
TGTGCCAGCAGTTACTCCGGGGTTGGATATGGCTACACCTTC
CASSYSGVGYGYTF
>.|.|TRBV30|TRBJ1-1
TGTGCCTGGAGGGTGAGGCCGAACACTGAAGCTTTCTTT
CAWRVRPNTEAFF
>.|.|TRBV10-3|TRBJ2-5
TGTGCCATCAGTGGGAGCAACGGAAAAGAGACCCAGTACTTC
CAISGSNGKETQYF
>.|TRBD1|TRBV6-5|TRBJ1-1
TGTGCCAGCATTGAGGGACAGAGTGGCTCGGTCACTTTCTTT
CASIEGQSGSVTFF
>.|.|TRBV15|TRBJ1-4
TGTGCCACCAGCACAGGACAGAATAATGAAAAACTGTTTTTT
CATSTGQNNEKLFF
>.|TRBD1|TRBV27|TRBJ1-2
TGTGCCAGCAGTGGCGCCGGGACAGCCTATGGCTACACCTTC
CASSGAGTAYGYTF
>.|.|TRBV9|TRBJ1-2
TGTGCCAGCAGCTCCGGGACAACCCATGGCTACACCTTC
CASSSGTTHGYTF
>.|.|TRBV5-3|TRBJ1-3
TGTGCCCACGGGGGGTGGTCTGGAAACACCATATATTTT
CAHGGWSGNTIYF
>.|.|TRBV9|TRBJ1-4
TGTGCCAGCAGCCCCGAAGCAGGGCGGCCTAATGAAAAACTGTTTTTT
CASSPEAGRPNEKLFF
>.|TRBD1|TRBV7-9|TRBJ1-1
TGTGCCAGCACCATGACAGGGGTGAGGACTGAAGCTTTCTTT
CASTMTGVRTEAFF
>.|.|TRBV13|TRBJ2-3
TGTGCCAGCAGCTTAGATAGAGTGTATACGCAGTATTTT
CASSLDRVYTQYF
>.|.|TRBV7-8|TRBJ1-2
TGTGCCAGCAGCTTAGGGGCCAGAACAGGTTACAACTATGGCTACACCTTC
CASSLGARTGYNYGYTF